These T cell receptor beta chains were read from a single sample in a study of control samples from healthy donors and cancer patients. Profiling relied on immunoSEQ multiplex PCR, and the TCRdb table lists in-frame clones only, not all of them. The data show about 70,000 clones, about 87% seen once. Sequenced input: blood. These receptors originate from a man aged 50-60 years in good health. Both conserved end residues are trimmed from each CDR3.

V gene	J gene	CDR3 protein
TRBV9	TRBJ1-2	ASSPLLAGTRTYGYT
TRBV28	TRBJ2-7	ASSSPAGKSYEQY
TRBV19	TRBJ2-3	ASNDRGTDTQY
TRBV2	TRBJ2-3	ASSVRGPPDYTQY
TRBV12-3/TRBV12-4	TRBJ1-5	ASRRVGQPQH
TRBV19	TRBJ1-1	ASSILDRVNTEAF
TRBV5-4	TRBJ1-2	ASSSRGQGNYGYT
TRBV4-3	TRBJ1-1	ASSQVATENTEAF
TRBV2	TRBJ1-2	ASRAGTGGFYGYT
TRBV12-3/TRBV12-4	TRBJ1-2	ASSLSRGSGYT
TRBV6-5	TRBJ2-1	ASSLLAASYNEQF
TRBV9	TRBJ1-1	ASSEKRTAPSQGTEAF
TRBV6-4	TRBJ1-5	ASSRTRGQPQH
TRBV9	TRBJ1-1	ASRPVGSEAF
TRBV10-2	TRBJ2-7	ASSSHSAGYEQY
TRBV29-1	TRBJ1-2	SVDTGNYGYT
TRBV5-4	TRBJ2-2	ASSYPLTGLTGELF
TRBV6-5	TRBJ1-1	ASSYRTEAF
TRBV5-1	TRBJ1-3	ASSLGRLSGNTIY
TRBV28	TRBJ1-1	ASSSWTRPGDTEAF
TRBV11-3	TRBJ1-2	ASSLVRCQNYGYT
TRBV29-1	TRBJ2-1	SVEERQGVDNEQF
TRBV3-1/TRBV3-2	TRBJ2-3	ASSQWGTDTQY
TRBV9	TRBJ2-7	ASSVGSGTSYEQY
TRBV20-1	TRBJ1-2	SASLDRGNYGYT
TRBV6-6	TRBJ2-2	ASRDLNTGELF
TRBV2	TRBJ2-7	ASSPGGGSEQY
TRBV7-9	TRBJ1-4	ASPLQDTTSGNEKLF
TRBV19	TRBJ1-1	ASGQMNTEAF
TRBV6-5	TRBJ1-6	ASSFGNSPLH
TRBV4-2	TRBJ2-1	ASSLSGTGGNEQF
TRBV7-3	TRBJ2-5	ASSSLGTEETQY
TRBV15	NA	ATSRGLDEQY
TRBV19	TRBJ1-1	ASSSSGPRATEAF
TRBV7-2	TRBJ2-7	ASSLAGGAIHEQY
TRBV7-9	TRBJ1-1	ASSGDSTEAF
TRBV5-4	TRBJ2-7	ASSFWDTPYEQY
TRBV7-2	TRBJ1-5	ASSLAWELAQPQH
TRBV30	TRBJ1-1	AWSVSANTEAF
TRBV7-2	TRBJ2-7	ASSRGLAGIYSYEQY
TRBV7-6	TRBJ1-3	ASSLADGAGNTIY
TRBV7-9	TRBJ2-3	ASSPGLAGIPSTDTQY
TRBV2	TRBJ1-5	ASTVISNQPQH
TRBV12-5	TRBJ2-5	ASGLVTGSGGSETQY
TRBV7-3	TRBJ1-4	ASSLRASPGEKLF
TRBV27	TRBJ2-7	ASSFRGSHLQY
TRBV7-3	TRBJ2-5	ASSFGWGSYETQY
TRBV9	TRBJ1-1	ASSVAGRQGTNTEAF
TRBV7-2	TRBJ2-2	ASSPWASVGRELF
TRBV27	TRBJ2-5	ASSPWGTGRRQETQY
TRBV25-1	TRBJ2-5	ASTRGETQY
TRBV19	TRBJ2-7	ASSIGSFYEQY
TRBV18	TRBJ2-2	ASSLKAGTGELF
TRBV4-3	TRBJ2-7	ASSQENSYEQY
TRBV6-2/TRBV6-3	TRBJ1-2	ASSHPQVIDYT
TRBV2	TRBJ1-1	ASSGGAENTEAF